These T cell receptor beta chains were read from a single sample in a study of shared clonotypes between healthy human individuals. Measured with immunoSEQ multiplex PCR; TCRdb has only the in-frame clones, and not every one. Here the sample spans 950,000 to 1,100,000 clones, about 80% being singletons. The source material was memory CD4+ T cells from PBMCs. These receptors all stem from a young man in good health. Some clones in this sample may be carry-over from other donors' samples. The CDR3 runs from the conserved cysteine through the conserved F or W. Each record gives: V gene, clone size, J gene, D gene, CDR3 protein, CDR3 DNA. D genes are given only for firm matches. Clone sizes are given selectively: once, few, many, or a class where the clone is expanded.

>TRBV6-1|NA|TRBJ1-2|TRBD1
CASTNEGQGGYGYTF
TGTGCCAGCACTAATGAAGGGCAGGGGGGATATGGCTACACCTTC
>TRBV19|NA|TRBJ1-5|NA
CASSPSPSGQPQHF
TGTGCCAGTAGTCCGTCGCCATCAGGTCAGCCCCAGCATTTT
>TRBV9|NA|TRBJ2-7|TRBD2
CASSVDVAGGEQYF
TGTGCCAGCAGCGTAGATGTAGCGGGAGGTGAGCAGTACTTC
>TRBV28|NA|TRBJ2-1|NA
CASSQQEGSDADEQFF
TGTGCCAGCAGTCAACAGGAAGGGTCAGATGCGGATGAGCAGTTCTTC
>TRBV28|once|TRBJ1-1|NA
CASSRRQARVTEAFF
TGTGCCAGCAGCCGTAGACAGGCCAGGGTAACTGAAGCTTTCTTT
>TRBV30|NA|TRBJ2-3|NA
CAWSVAGVTDTQYF
TGTGCCTGGAGTGTGGCGGGTGTGACAGATACGCAGTATTTT
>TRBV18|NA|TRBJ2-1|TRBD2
CASSPGLAEYNEQFF
TGTGCCAGCTCACCGGGACTAGCGGAATACAATGAGCAGTTCTTC
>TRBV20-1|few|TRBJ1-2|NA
CSARAPYGYTF
TGCAGTGCTAGAGCACCGTATGGCTACACCTTC
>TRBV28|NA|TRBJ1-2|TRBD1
CASRHDRVNYGYTF
TGTGCCAGCAGACATGACAGGGTGAACTATGGCTACACCTTC
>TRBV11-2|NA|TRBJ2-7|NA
CASSLGDAYEQYF
TGTGCCAGCAGCTTAGGTGATGCCTACGAGCAGTACTTC
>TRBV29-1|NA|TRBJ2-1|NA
CSVEDPTGTYNEQFF
TGCAGCGTTGAAGATCCCACAGGGACCTACAATGAGCAGTTCTTC
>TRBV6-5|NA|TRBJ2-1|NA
CASSYSWRGYEQFF
TGTGCCAGCAGTTACTCCTGGCGGGGCTATGAGCAGTTCTTC
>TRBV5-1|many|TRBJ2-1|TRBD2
CASSPAGTNNEQFF
TGCGCCAGCAGCCCGGCCGGGACTAACAATGAGCAGTTCTTC
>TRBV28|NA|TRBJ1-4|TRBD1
CASTRTGGTNEKLFF
TGTGCCAGCACCAGGACAGGGGGCACGAATGAAAAACTGTTTTTT
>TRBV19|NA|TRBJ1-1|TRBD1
CASRQGIYTEAFF
TGTGCCAGTAGACAGGGGATTTACACTGAAGCTTTCTTT
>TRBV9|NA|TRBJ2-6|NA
CASSVFRRAPSGANVLTF
TGTGCCAGCAGCGTTTTCAGGAGAGCTCCCTCTGGGGCCAACGTCCTGACTTTC
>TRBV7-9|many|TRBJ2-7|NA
CASSLWGTYEQYF
TGTGCCAGCAGCTTATGGGGGACCTACGAGCAGTACTTC
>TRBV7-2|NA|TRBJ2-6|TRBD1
CASRGTGALSSGANVLTF
TGTGCCAGCCGGGGGACAGGGGCGTTGAGCTCTGGGGCCAACGTCCTGACTTTC
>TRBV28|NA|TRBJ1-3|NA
CASSTPPSGNTIYF
TGTGCCAGCAGTACCCCCCCCTCTGGAAACACCATATATTTT
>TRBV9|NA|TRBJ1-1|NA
CASSGDLNTEAFF
TGTGCCAGCAGCGGAGATTTAAACACTGAAGCTTTCTTT
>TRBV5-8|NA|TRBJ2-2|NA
CASSLDPGRIVGELFF
TGTGCCAGCAGCTTGGATCCCGGGAGAATCGTCGGGGAGCTGTTTTTT
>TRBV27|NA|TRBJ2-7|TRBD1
CASSSTGVEQYF
TGTGCCAGCAGTTCCACAGGGGTCGAGCAGTACTTC
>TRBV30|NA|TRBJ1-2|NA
CAWSVQWTQSGGYTF
TGTGCCTGGAGTGTACAATGGACCCAGTCGGGGGGCTACACCTTC
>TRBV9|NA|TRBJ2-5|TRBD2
CASSVGSGNGETQYF
TGTGCCAGCAGCGTAGGTAGCGGGAACGGAGAGACCCAGTACTTC
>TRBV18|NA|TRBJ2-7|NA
CASSGSGGHYEQYF
TGTGCCAGCTCGGGATCAGGGGGGCACTACGAGCAGTACTTC
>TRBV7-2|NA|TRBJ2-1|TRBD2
CASRRTSGRGGNEQFF
TGTGCCAGCAGGCGGACTAGCGGGAGAGGAGGGAATGAGCAGTTCTTC
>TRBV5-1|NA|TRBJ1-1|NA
CASSLGPGSYEAFF
TGCGCCAGCAGCTTGGGTCCAGGGTCATACGAAGCTTTCTTT
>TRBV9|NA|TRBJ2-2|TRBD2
CASSGTRNTGELFF
TGTGCCAGCAGCGGGACTAGGAACACCGGGGAGCTGTTTTTT
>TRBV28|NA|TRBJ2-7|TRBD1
CASSSFGQGVQSREQYF
TGTGCCAGCAGTTCCTTCGGACAGGGGGTTCAGTCGAGGGAGCAGTACTTC
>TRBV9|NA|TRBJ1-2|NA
CASSVGSSPTNYGYTF
TGTGCCAGCAGCGTGGGTTCATCCCCTACTAACTATGGCTACACCTTC
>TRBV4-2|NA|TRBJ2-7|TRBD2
CASSQVGLAAYEQYF
TGTGCCAGCAGCCAAGTTGGGCTAGCGGCCTACGAGCAGTACTTC
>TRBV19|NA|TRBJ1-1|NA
CASSRQGVTEAFF
TGTGCCAGTAGTCGGCAGGGTGTAACTGAAGCTTTCTTT
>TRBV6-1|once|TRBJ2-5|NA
CASSPQVWTQYF
TGTGCCAGCAGTCCGCAGGTATGGACCCAGTACTTC
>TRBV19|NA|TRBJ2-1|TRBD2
CASDSGWRGNEQFF
TGTGCCAGCGATAGCGGGTGGAGGGGCAATGAGCAGTTCTTC
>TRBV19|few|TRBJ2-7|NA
CATREGGRSYEQYF
TGTGCCACCCGAGAGGGCGGCCGGTCCTACGAGCAGTACTTC
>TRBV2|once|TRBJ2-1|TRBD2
CASGRTSGDNEQFF
TGTGCCAGCGGGCGGACTAGCGGGGACAATGAGCAGTTCTTC
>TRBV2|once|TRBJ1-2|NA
CASSESQGFGYTF
TGTGCCAGCAGTGAAAGTCAGGGCTTTGGCTACACCTTC
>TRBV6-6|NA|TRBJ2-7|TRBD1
CASTRDRVHEQYF
TGTGCCAGCACCAGAGACAGGGTCCACGAGCAGTACTTC
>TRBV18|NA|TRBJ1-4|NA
CASSPLSTNEKLFF
TGTGCCAGCTCACCGCTCTCAACTAATGAAAAACTGTTTTTT
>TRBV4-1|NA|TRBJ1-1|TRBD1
CASRPGILGQGPKGGTEAFF
TGCGCCAGCAGACCAGGAATCCTGGGACAGGGCCCCAAGGGCGGGACTGAAGCTTTCTTT
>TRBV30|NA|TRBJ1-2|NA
CAWSPALNYGYTF
TGTGCCTGGAGTCCCGCGCTAAACTATGGCTACACCTTC
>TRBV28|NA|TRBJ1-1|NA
CASTRPKATEAFF
TGTGCCAGCACTAGGCCGAAAGCCACTGAAGCTTTCTTT
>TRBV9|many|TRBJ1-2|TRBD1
CASSSRQGILYGYTF
TGTGCCAGCAGCTCGAGACAGGGGATTCTCTATGGCTACACCTTC
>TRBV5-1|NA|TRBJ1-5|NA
CASSLGQGGSNQPQHF
TGCGCCAGCAGCTTGGGGCAGGGAGGGAGCAATCAGCCCCAGCATTTT
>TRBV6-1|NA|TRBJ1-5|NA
CASSSAQGNQPQHF
TGTGCCAGCAGCTCCGCCCAGGGTAATCAGCCCCAGCATTTT
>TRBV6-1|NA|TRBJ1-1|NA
CASSEVNSKEAFF
TGTGCCAGCAGTGAGGTCAATAGCAAAGAAGCTTTCTTT
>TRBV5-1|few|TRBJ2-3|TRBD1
CASSLAQGPDTQYF
TGCGCCAGCAGCTTGGCACAGGGGCCAGATACGCAGTATTTT
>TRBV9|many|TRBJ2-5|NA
CASSVGMRYQETQYF
TGTGCCAGCAGCGTAGGTATGAGGTACCAAGAGACCCAGTACTTC